This T cell receptor (beta chain) was recorded in a study of blood T cell repertoires in COVID-19. Produced via immunoSEQ multiplex PCR; TCRdb's table is partial and in-frame only. Of around 63,000 clones listed, over 75% are singletons. Germline V gene sequence: CDR1 SGHDN, CDR2 FVKESK. The CDR3 spans 20 residues. J gave up 3 bases and V 3 bases, and 18 bases lay outside the gene matches. The chain links TRBV14 to TRBJ2-7; 12 nucleotides match TRBD2. The source is a man in his 60s with acute or convalescent COVID-19. The specimen was peripheral blood. The CDR3 loop reads CASSQIGLAGIGRHDYEQYF. CDR3 sequence (DNA): TGTGCCAGCAGCCAGATAGGACTAGCGGGGATTGGCCGTCACGACTACGAGCAGTACTTC.